The rows below give T cell receptor beta chains drawn from one sample of a study of control samples from healthy donors and cancer patients. The assay was immunoSEQ multiplex PCR, and TCRdb's table has in-frame clones only and misses some. The sample yields 95,000 to 150,000 clones, approximately 92% seen once. Sequenced sample: PBMCs. The receptors shown here come from an older man with head and neck cancer. The CDR3 runs from the conserved cysteine through the conserved F or W. Fields, in order: clone size, D gene, V gene, J gene, CDR3 DNA, CDR3 protein. The D gene is left open where the match is weak. Only some rows state a clone size, as once, few, many or a class for expanded clones.

>few|TRBD1|TRBV6-6|TRBJ1-3
TGTGCGACCAGGACAGGACGCCCGAGCTCTGGAAACACCATATATTTT
CATRTGRPSSGNTIYF
>NA|TRBD1|TRBV7-2|TRBJ1-5
TGTGCCAGCAGCTTGGACAGGGGGTACCAGCCCCAGCATTTT
CASSLDRGYQPQHF
>NA|TRBD1|TRBV3-1/TRBV3-2|TRBJ1-2
TGTGCCAGCACCCACAGGGGAGGGCCTAACTATGGCTACACCTTC
CASTHRGGPNYGYTF
>NA|TRBD1|TRBV7-9|TRBJ1-6
TGTGCCAGCAGCTTTTATGGACAGGGGCTAAATTCACCCCTCCACTTT
CASSFYGQGLNSPLHF
>NA|NA|TRBV5-1|TRBJ2-7
TGCGCCAGCAGCCTACTCGGGTACGAGCAGTACTTC
CASSLLGYEQYF
>NA|NA|TRBV30|TRBJ1-1
TGTGCCGGGAGGCCCCAAGTGACGTCCACTGAAGCTTTCTTT
CAGRPQVTSTEAFF
>NA|NA|TRBV5-1|TRBJ2-1
TGCGCCAGCAGCCCCATGGTAGCTCACTCCTACAATGAGCAGTTCTTC
CASSPMVAHSYNEQFF
>NA|NA|TRBV5-5|TRBJ2-7
TGTGCCAGCAGCTTTGCCCGATCCAGCTCCTACGAGCAGTACTTC
CASSFARSSSYEQYF
>NA|TRBD2|TRBV5-4|TRBJ2-3
TGTGCCAGCAGCCAACTAGCGCATTGGGCAGATACGCAGTATTTT
CASSQLAHWADTQYF
>NA|NA|TRBV12-3/TRBV12-4|TRBJ2-2
TGTGCCAGCACCCTCGCCCGCACCGGGGAGCTGTTTTTT
CASTLARTGELFF
>NA|NA|TRBV19|TRBJ1-1
TGTGCCAGTAGTAGTGGAACTGAAGCTTTCTTT
CASSSGTEAFF
>NA|TRBD2|TRBV6-2/TRBV6-3|TRBJ2-1
TGTGCCAGCAGCCATAGGCGGGGGAAAGACAATGAGCAGTTCTTC
CASSHRRGKDNEQFF
>NA|NA|TRBV5-4|TRBJ2-3
TGTGCCAGCAGCCCGTTTGAACTCACAGATACGCAGTATTTT
CASSPFELTDTQYF
>NA|NA|TRBV19|TRBJ1-2
TGTGCCAGTAGTGATCCAGGAGGGCCCTATGGCTACACCTTC
CASSDPGGPYGYTF
>NA|NA|TRBV9|TRBJ2-3
TGTGCCAGCAGCGTTGGAGGCGGACCAGATACGCAGTATTTT
CASSVGGGPDTQYF
>NA|NA|TRBV9|TRBJ1-1
TGTGCCAGCAGCGCGGGCACTCCCTACACTGAAGCTTTCTTT
CASSAGTPYTEAFF
>NA|TRBD2|TRBV7-9|TRBJ2-3
TGTGCCAGCAGCCTAGCGGGGTCAGATACGCAGTATTTT
CASSLAGSDTQYF
>NA|TRBD1|TRBV30|TRBJ1-4
TGTGCCTGGAGGATACCGGGACAGGGTGAAGAAAAACTGTTTTTT
CAWRIPGQGEEKLFF